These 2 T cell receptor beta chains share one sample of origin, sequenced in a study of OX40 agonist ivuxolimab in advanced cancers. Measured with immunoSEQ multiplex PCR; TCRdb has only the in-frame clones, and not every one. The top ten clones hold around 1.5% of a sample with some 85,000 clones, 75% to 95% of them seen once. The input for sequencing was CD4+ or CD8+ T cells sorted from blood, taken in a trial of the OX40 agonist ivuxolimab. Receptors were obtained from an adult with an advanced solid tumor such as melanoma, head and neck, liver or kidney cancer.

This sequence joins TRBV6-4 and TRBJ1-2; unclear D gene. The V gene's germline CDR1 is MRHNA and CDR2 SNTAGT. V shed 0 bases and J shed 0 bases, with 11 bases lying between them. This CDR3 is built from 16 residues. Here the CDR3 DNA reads TGTGCCAGCAGTGACTCGACCCAGGCACCTAACTATGGCTACACCTTC. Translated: CASSDSTQAPNYGYTF.

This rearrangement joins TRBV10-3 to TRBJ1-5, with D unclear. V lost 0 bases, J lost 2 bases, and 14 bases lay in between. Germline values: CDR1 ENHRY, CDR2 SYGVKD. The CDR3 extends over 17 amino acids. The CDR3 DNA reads TGTGCCATCAGTGAGTCGCCAGTGGGATTGGGCAATCAGCCCCAGCATTTT. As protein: CAISESPVGLGNQPQHF.